The subject of this entry is one TCR beta chain. The source of the sample is a study of blood T cell repertoires in COVID-19. The assay was immunoSEQ multiplex PCR, and TCRdb's table has in-frame clones only and misses some. The sample includes some 180,000 clones, around 90% of them seen just once. The CDR3 is made up of 14 amino acids. J gave up 0 bases and V 5 bases, and 1 base lay outside the gene matches. Germline V gene data show CDR1 as KGHDR and CDR2 as SFDVKD. This clonotype was obtained from a man aged 45-65 years with acute or convalescent COVID-19. The chain employs TRBV24-1 and TRBJ2-5, with 8 bases matching TRBD2. Sample: peripheral blood. The CDR3 region has the DNA TGTGCCACCAGTGGCGGGAGGAACCAAGAGACCCAGTACTTC. Translating gives CATSGGRNQETQYF.